These T cell receptor beta chains were read from a single sample in a study of cytomegalovirus exposure and HLA in healthy donors. Some clones are missing from TCRdb's copy, which holds only in-frame ones; the method was immunoSEQ multiplex PCR. The data show a few hundred thousand clones, about nine tenths seen once. Sequencing was done on a sample of PBMCs. The source is a woman between 18 and 29 years old in good health and CMV-seronegative. Both conserved end residues are part of each CDR3.

J,V,CDR3
TRBJ1-4,TRBV18,CASSEGKGGHEKLFF
TRBJ1-2,TRBV6-5,CASSYSRQNYGYTF
TRBJ2-1,TRBV5-1,CASSLDGLAYNEQFF
TRBJ2-2,TRBV7-3,CASSPFDRGSRTGELFF
TRBJ1-2,TRBV5-1,CASSLTGVLSYGYTF
TRBJ2-7,TRBV4-1,CASSQVPRDEQYF
TRBJ1-1,TRBV6-5,CASSMGQMNTEAFF
TRBJ2-7,TRBV4-1,CASSQLPGQRYEQYF
TRBJ1-2,TRBV29-1,CSVPEADYYGYTF
TRBJ2-3,TRBV29-1,CSSRLVRTDTQYF
TRBJ2-5,TRBV5-1,CASLSRGETQYF
TRBJ2-7,TRBV6-5,CASSASGNSYEQYF
TRBJ2-1,TRBV5-1,CASSAGLAGDEQFF
TRBJ2-1,TRBV2,CASRSGSFMNEQFF
TRBJ1-2,TRBV25-1,CASQDRANYGYTF
TRBJ1-2,TRBV27,CASSLSRQSYGYTF
TRBJ2-4,TRBV6-5,CASSYSLAGVDIIQYF
TRBJ2-1,TRBV5-1,CASSLGSWGVLGNEQFF
TRBJ1-2,TRBV5-1,CASSPAPTGTYGYTF
TRBJ2-7,TRBV28,CASSLPGISYEQYF
TRBJ1-2,TRBV19,CASRPGQGDFGYTF
TRBJ2-1,TRBV5-1,CASSLEREGPNEQFF
TRBJ2-7,TRBV15,CATSRDIVGQGYEQYF
TRBJ2-7,TRBV27,CASSLSDGNSYEQYF
TRBJ1-1,TRBV18,CASSPRQTNTEAFF
TRBJ1-3,TRBV2,CASSRVSGNTIYF
TRBJ1-1,TRBV9,CASSVGVRTEAFF
TRBJ2-7,TRBV9,CASSVQTSGRPDEQYF
TRBJ2-1,TRBV11-2,CASSYRDRGVDEQFF
TRBJ2-7,TRBV9,CASSGGGNEQYF
TRBJ1-5,TRBV7-9,CASSMGGATAQHF
TRBJ1-1,TRBV6-1,CASRRQINTEAFF
TRBJ1-1,TRBV5-1,CASSLGQGARNTEAFF
TRBJ2-5,TRBV7-6,CASSPSSGAYQETQYF
TRBJ2-1,TRBV6-1,CASRRQGANEQFF
TRBJ2-1,TRBV27,CASSSRTGVGQFF
TRBJ1-1,TRBV4-1,CASSQGQGAGEAFF
TRBJ2-1,TRBV28,CASSRTGLALSQFF
TRBJ2-1,TRBV9,CASSEVDSGSAYNEQFF
TRBJ2-7,TRBV2,CASSVGGLSALNSYEQYF
TRBJ2-2,TRBV11-2,CASSFPGRELAVNTGELFF
TRBJ2-2,TRBV28,CASKYLQTNTGELFF
TRBJ2-2,TRBV12-5,CASGLVTGAGELFF
TRBJ2-7,TRBV4-3,CASSQDWSGTSLGEQYF
TRBJ2-7,TRBV4-3,CASASGRTYEQYF
TRBJ2-7,TRBV19,CASSPGTGLHEQYF
TRBJ1-1,TRBV29-1,CSALSGNTEAFF
TRBJ2-7,TRBV5-4,CASSSRTGSFYEQYF
TRBJ1-1,TRBV4-3,CASSWGTANTEAFF
TRBJ1-1,TRBV6-5,CASSSALMNTEAFF
TRBJ2-1,TRBV5-4,CASSIGTSGRNYNEQFF
TRBJ1-2,TRBV28,CASSLRGYGYTF